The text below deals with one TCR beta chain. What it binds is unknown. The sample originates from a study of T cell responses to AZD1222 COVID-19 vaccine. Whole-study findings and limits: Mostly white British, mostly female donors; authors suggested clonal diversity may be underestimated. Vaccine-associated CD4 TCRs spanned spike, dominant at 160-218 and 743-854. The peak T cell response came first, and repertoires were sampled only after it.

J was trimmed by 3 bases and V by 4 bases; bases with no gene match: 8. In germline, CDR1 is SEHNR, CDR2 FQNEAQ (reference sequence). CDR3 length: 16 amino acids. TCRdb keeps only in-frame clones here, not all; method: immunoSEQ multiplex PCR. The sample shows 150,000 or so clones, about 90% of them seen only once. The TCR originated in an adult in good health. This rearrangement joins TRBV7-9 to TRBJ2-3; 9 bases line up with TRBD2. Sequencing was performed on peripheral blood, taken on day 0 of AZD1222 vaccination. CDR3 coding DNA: TGTGCCAGCAGCTCCCGACTAGCGGACCTAACAGATACGCAGTATTTT. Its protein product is CASSSRLADLTDTQYF.